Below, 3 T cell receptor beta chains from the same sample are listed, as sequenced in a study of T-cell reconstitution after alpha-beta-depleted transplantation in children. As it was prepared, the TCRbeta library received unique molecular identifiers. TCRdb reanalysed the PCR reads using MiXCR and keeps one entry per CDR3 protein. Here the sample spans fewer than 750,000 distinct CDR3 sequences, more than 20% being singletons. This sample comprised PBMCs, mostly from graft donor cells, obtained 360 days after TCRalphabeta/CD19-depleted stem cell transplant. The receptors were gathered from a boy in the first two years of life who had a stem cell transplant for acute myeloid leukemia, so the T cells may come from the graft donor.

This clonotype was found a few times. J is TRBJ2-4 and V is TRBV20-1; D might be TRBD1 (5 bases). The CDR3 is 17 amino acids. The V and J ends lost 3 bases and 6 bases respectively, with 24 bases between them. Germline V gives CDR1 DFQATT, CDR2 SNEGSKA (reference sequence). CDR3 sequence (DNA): TGCAGTGCTAGGAAGGGCAGGGTAGAACCCTTACCAAACATTCAGTACTTC. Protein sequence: CSARKGRVEPLPNIQYF.

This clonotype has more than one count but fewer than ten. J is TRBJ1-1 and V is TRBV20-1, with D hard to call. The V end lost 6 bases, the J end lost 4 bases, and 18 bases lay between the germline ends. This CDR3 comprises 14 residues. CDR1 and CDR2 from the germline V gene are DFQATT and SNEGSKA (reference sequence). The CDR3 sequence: CSAGIRWSGTEAFF. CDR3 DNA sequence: TGCAGTGCGGGAATTCGATGGAGTGGCACTGAAGCTTTCTTT.

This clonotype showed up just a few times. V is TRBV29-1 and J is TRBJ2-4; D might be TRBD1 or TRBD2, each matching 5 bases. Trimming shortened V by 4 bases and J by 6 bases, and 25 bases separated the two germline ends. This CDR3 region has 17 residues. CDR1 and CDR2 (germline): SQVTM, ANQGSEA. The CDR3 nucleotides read TGCAGCGTTGTCCCCTTTCGAACGAACGGGGACGTAAACATTCAGTACTTC. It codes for CSVVPFRTNGDVNIQYF. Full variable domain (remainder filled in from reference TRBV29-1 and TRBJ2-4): SAVISQKPSRDICQRGTSLTIQCQVDSQVTMMFWYRQQPGQSLTLIATANQGSEATYESGFVIDKFPISRPNLTFSTLTVSNMSPEDSSIYLCSVVPFRTNGDVNIQYFGAGTRLSVL.